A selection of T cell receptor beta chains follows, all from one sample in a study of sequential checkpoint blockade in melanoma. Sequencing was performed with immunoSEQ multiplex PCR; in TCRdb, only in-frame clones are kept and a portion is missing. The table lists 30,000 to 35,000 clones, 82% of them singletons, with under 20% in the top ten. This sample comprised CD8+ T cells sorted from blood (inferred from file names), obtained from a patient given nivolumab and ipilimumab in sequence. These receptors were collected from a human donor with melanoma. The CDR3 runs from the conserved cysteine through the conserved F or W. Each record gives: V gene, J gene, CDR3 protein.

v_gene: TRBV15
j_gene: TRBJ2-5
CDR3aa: CATSRGGTSEIQETQYF

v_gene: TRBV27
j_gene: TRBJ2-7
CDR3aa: CASSPGTGGFEYEQYF

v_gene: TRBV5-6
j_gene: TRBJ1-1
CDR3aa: CASTDLLDVGMNTEAFF

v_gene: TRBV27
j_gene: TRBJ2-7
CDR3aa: CASSLSPNYEQYF

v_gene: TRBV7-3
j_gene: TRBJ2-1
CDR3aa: CASSLILAGAYNEQFF

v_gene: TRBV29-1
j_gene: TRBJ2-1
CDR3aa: CSVEDTGDKPEQFF

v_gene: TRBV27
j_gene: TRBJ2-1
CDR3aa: CATYARYNEQFF

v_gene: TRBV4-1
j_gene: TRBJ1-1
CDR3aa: CASSQDSWRGAEDNRDTEAFF

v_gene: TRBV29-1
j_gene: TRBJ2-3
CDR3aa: CSVSGEGTDTQYF

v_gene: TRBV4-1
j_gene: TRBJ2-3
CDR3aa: CASSRGPQTDTQYF

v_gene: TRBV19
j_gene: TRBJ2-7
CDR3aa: CASREEIAGSYEQYF

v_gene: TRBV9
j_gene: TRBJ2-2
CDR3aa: CASSVESVSGTGELFF

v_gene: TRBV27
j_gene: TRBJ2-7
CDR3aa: CASSLGQGGHYEQYF

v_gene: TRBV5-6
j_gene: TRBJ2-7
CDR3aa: CASSLGASGQQTYEQYF

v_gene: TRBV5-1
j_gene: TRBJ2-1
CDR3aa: CASSPTSTTGFTYNEQFF

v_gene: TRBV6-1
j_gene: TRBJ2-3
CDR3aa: CASSGYPGTSGIDTQYF

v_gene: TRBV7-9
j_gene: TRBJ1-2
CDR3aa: CASSLTDYGYTF

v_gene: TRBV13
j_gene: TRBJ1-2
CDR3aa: CASSLQGFNYGYTF

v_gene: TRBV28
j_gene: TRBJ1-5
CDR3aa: CASSFLGQGSWGNQPQHF

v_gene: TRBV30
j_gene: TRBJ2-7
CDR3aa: CAWRGPLGGKQYF

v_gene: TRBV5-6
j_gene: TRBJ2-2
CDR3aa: CASSLEDRLNTGELFF

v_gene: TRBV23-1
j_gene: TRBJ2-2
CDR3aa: CASSRLPWAPGQSNTGELFF

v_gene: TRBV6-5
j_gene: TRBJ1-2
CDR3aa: CASGDRGLALNGYTF

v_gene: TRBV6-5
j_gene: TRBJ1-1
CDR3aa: CASSPDPLGDTEAFF